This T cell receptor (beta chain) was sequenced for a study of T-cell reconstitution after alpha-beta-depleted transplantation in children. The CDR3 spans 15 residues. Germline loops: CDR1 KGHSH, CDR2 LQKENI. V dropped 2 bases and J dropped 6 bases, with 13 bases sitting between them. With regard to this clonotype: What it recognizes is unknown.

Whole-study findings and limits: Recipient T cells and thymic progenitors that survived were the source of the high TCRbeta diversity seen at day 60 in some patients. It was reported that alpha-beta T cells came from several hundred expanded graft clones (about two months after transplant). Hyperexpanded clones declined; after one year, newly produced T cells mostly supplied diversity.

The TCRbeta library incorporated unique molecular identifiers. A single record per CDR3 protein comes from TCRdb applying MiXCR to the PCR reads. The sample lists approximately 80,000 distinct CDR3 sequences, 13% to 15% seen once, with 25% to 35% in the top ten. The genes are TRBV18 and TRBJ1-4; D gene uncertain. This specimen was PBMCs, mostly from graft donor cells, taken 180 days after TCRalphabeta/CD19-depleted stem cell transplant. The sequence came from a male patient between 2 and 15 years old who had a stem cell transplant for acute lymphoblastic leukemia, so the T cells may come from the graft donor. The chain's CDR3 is CASSPTGNDHEKLFF. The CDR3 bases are TGTGCCAGCTCACCAACGGGGAACGACCATGAAAAACTGTTTTTT. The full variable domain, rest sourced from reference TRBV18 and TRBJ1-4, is NAGVMQNPRHLVRRRGQEARLRCSPMKGHSHVYWYRQLPEEGLKFMVYLQKENIIDESGMPKERFSAEFPKEGPSILRIQQVVRGDSAAYFCASSPTGNDHEKLFFGSGTQLSVL.